Sequencing of this T cell receptor (beta chain) was carried out in a study of shared clonotypes between healthy human individuals. V was clipped by 0 bases and J by 0 bases, with 6 bases between them. This CDR3 is 15 amino acids long. From germline, CDR1 is SGHRS and CDR2 YFSETQ. Assay: immunoSEQ multiplex PCR; the TCRdb copy retains only in-frame clones and omits some. Of about 490,000 clones in the sample, approximately 80% were seen once. The rearrangement joins TRBV5-1 to TRBJ2-2; D is unclear. Sequencing input: PBMCs. The receptor's source is a middle-aged woman in good health. Some clones in this sample may be carry-over from other donors' samples. The CDR3 loop reads CASSLGPSNTGELFF. The CDR3 nucleotides read TGCGCCAGCAGCTTGGGACCTTCGAACACCGGGGAGCTGTTTTTT.